This T cell receptor (beta chain) was documented in a study of STAT5B mutations in CD4+ large granular lymphocyte leukemia. Study observations and caveats: Main leukemic clonotypes were patient-specific, but roughly 23% appeared at low frequency elsewhere.

The assay was immunoSEQ multiplex PCR, and TCRdb's table has in-frame clones only and misses some. The sample contains some 29,000 clones, roughly three quarters of which appear only once. A remark on this clone: Antigen: not known.

CDR3 size: 13 residues. V was clipped by 7 bases and J by 7 bases; unmatched bases: 9. The germline gives CDR1 MNHNS, CDR2 SASEGT. Sequenced sample: CD4+ T cells from blood buffy coats. This clonotype was obtained from a human donor in good health. The chain employs TRBV6-1 and TRBJ1-2, with 7 bases that match TRBD1. The CDR3 DNA is TGTGCCAGCACCGACAGGGCTCTGGGTGGCTACACCTTC. Translated: CASTDRALGGYTF.